These 14 T cell receptor beta chains came from one sample sequenced in a study of blood T cell repertoires in COVID-19. Here immunoSEQ multiplex PCR was the method, and the copy in TCRdb shows in-frame clones only, minus some. The repertoire holds tens of thousands of clones, with more than 75% as singletons. The sequenced sample was peripheral blood. Receptors were obtained from a human donor in a cohort sampled during active COVID-19.

The chain combines TRBV20-1 with TRBJ1-3, with 7 positions matching TRBD1. Germline V gene sequence: CDR1 DFQATT, CDR2 SNEGSKA (reference sequence). The CDR3 extends over 14 amino acids. J gave up 4 bases and V 3 bases, and 6 bases lay outside the gene matches. CDR3 sequence (DNA): TGCAGTGCTAGTGACAGGGCGCGGGGAAACACCATATATTTT. Protein sequence: CSASDRARGNTIYF.

The chain has TRBV29-1 and TRBJ1-5; 8 bases line up with TRBD1. The CDR3 covers 13 residues. CDR1 is SQVTM, CDR2 ANQGSEA, per germline. J lost 7 bases, V lost 0 bases, and 2 bases had no gene match. CDR3 bases: TGCAGCGTTGAAGAGCCAGGGGGCCAGCCCCAGCATTTT. It is translated as CSVEEPGGQPQHF.

This sequence joins TRBV15 and TRBJ1-4; tentatively, D is TRBD1 (6 bases). Germline V gene lookup returns CDR1 LNHNV and CDR2 YYDKDF (reference sequence). This CDR3 region has 15 residues. With 1 base removed from V and 10 bases from J, the gap between germline ends came to 16 bases. The chain's CDR3 is CATSRALRGSRKLFF. As DNA, the CDR3 is TGTGCCACCAGCAGAGCACTCAGGGGATCTCGAAAACTGTTTTTT.

This chain joins TRBV19 and TRBJ2-7, with 7 positions matching TRBD2. V was clipped by 4 bases and J by 1 base; unmatched bases: 7. The length of the CDR3 is 15 residues. The germline V gene encodes CDR1 LNHDA and CDR2 SQIVND (reference sequence). CDR3 bases: TGTGCCAGTAGTAACCCGGGCGGGAGATCCTACGAGCAGTACTTC. Translating gives CASSNPGGRSYEQYF.

This chain joins TRBV5-8 and TRBJ2-1; a weak D match, TRBD2 (7 bases). Trimming pared 4 bases from V and 3 bases from J, leaving 17 bases between. CDR1 is SGHTS, CDR2 YDEGEE, per germline. CDR3 length: 16 amino acids. CDR3 in DNA: TGTGCCAGCAGCCGGCGCTTAGGGGGGGACTACAATGAGCAGTTCTTC. Encoded protein: CASSRRLGGDYNEQFF.

The chain is built from TRBV10-2 and TRBJ2-1; 8 bases agree with TRBD2. Germline V lookup: CDR1 WSHSY, CDR2 SAAADI. Trimming cost V 6 bases and J 6 bases; bases outside gene matches: 10. This CDR3 region has 15 residues. CDR3 bases: TGCGCCAGCAGAAGGGGGACTAGTCGGATCAATGAGCAGTTCTTC. Protein product: CASRRGTSRINEQFF.

The genes are TRBV2 and TRBJ1-6, with a weak D call TRBD1 (6 bases). With 2 bases removed from V and 7 bases from J, the gap between germline ends came to 12 bases. From germline, CDR1 is SNHLY and CDR2 FYNNEI. The CDR3 is 15 residues long. CDR3 bases: TGTGCCAGCAGTGAAAGGGGGTTAACAAATTCACCCCTCCACTTT. It encodes CASSERGLTNSPLHF.

The J gene is TRBJ1-4, the V gene TRBV9; D gene unclear. The CDR3 covers 19 residues. Germline V gene lookup returns CDR1 SGDLS and CDR2 YYNGEE. Deletions cut 0 bases from V and 5 bases from J, with 23 bases between. The CDR3 loop is CASSVGAQPIREGNEKLFF. CDR3 nucleotides: TGTGCCAGCAGCGTAGGAGCACAGCCCATTCGAGAGGGAAATGAAAAACTGTTTTTT.

The rearrangement joins TRBV28 to TRBJ1-5; TRBD1 agrees at 7 bases. The J segment lost 2 bases and the V segment lost 4 bases, leaving 14 bases of the junction unmatched. The CDR3 runs to 18 residues. Germline V gives CDR1 MDHEN, CDR2 SYDVKM. The CDR3 DNA reads as TGTGCCAGCAGTTCCCTAACAGGGGAAGGTATGGGCAATCAGCCCCAGCATTTT. Its translation: CASSSLTGEGMGNQPQHF.

V and J are TRBV14 and TRBJ2-7; D possibly corresponds to TRBD1 (5 bases). The CDR3 has 15 amino acids. Trimming cost V 4 bases and J 2 bases, with 15 bases left between them. Germline CDR1 and CDR2: SGHDN and FVKESK. The CDR3 region is CASSPNRKGPYEQYF. The DNA of the CDR3 is TGTGCCAGCAGCCCAAACAGGAAGGGGCCCTACGAGCAGTACTTC.

The chain is built from TRBV5-1 and TRBJ2-3; a weak D match, TRBD1 (6 bases). V lost 5 bases and J lost 0, with 10 bases in between. Germline V gene data show CDR1 as SGHRS and CDR2 as YFSETQ. This CDR3 comprises 14 residues. The CDR3 DNA reads TGCGCCAGCAGGGACAGCTCTAGCACAGATACGCAGTATTTT. This translates into CASRDSSSTDTQYF.

The chain has TRBV2 and TRBJ1-5, with 7 nucleotides matching TRBD1. V lost 6 bases and J lost 0; bases outside the gene matches: 5. The CDR3 contains 15 residues. Looked up from germline, CDR1 is SNHLY and CDR2 is FYNNEI. The CDR3 DNA reads as TGTGCCAGCAGCCGGGGGACAGATAGCAATCAGCCCCAGCATTTT. Protein product: CASSRGTDSNQPQHF.

This clone was seen a handful of times. The chain carries TRBV2 and TRBJ1-1, with D perhaps matching TRBD1 (5 bases). Germline values: CDR1 SNHLY, CDR2 FYNNEI. V gave up 4 bases and J gave up 6 bases, with 9 bases separating them. The CDR3 covers 12 residues. CDR3 sequence (DNA): TGTGCCAGCAGTGTTTCACAGGCTGAAGCTTTCTTT. The encoded protein is CASSVSQAEAFF.

The V and J genes are TRBV15 and TRBJ1-5, with D possibly being TRBD1 (5 bases). Trimming took off 0 bases at V and 4 bases at J, with 16 bases between the two ends. This CDR3 has 17 residues. Looked up from germline, CDR1 is LNHNV and CDR2 is YYDKDF (reference sequence). CDR3 sequence: CATSRDKGSRDNQPQHF. CDR3 nucleotide sequence: TGTGCCACCAGCAGAGATAAGGGGTCCAGGGATAATCAGCCCCAGCATTTT. Full variable domain (missing parts from reference TRBV15 and TRBJ1-5): DAMVIQNPRYQVTQFGKPVTLSCSQTLNHNVMYWYQQKSSQAPKLLFHYYDKDFNNEADTPDNFQSRRPNTSFCFLDIRSPGLGDTAMYLCATSRDKGSRDNQPQHFGDGTRLSIL.